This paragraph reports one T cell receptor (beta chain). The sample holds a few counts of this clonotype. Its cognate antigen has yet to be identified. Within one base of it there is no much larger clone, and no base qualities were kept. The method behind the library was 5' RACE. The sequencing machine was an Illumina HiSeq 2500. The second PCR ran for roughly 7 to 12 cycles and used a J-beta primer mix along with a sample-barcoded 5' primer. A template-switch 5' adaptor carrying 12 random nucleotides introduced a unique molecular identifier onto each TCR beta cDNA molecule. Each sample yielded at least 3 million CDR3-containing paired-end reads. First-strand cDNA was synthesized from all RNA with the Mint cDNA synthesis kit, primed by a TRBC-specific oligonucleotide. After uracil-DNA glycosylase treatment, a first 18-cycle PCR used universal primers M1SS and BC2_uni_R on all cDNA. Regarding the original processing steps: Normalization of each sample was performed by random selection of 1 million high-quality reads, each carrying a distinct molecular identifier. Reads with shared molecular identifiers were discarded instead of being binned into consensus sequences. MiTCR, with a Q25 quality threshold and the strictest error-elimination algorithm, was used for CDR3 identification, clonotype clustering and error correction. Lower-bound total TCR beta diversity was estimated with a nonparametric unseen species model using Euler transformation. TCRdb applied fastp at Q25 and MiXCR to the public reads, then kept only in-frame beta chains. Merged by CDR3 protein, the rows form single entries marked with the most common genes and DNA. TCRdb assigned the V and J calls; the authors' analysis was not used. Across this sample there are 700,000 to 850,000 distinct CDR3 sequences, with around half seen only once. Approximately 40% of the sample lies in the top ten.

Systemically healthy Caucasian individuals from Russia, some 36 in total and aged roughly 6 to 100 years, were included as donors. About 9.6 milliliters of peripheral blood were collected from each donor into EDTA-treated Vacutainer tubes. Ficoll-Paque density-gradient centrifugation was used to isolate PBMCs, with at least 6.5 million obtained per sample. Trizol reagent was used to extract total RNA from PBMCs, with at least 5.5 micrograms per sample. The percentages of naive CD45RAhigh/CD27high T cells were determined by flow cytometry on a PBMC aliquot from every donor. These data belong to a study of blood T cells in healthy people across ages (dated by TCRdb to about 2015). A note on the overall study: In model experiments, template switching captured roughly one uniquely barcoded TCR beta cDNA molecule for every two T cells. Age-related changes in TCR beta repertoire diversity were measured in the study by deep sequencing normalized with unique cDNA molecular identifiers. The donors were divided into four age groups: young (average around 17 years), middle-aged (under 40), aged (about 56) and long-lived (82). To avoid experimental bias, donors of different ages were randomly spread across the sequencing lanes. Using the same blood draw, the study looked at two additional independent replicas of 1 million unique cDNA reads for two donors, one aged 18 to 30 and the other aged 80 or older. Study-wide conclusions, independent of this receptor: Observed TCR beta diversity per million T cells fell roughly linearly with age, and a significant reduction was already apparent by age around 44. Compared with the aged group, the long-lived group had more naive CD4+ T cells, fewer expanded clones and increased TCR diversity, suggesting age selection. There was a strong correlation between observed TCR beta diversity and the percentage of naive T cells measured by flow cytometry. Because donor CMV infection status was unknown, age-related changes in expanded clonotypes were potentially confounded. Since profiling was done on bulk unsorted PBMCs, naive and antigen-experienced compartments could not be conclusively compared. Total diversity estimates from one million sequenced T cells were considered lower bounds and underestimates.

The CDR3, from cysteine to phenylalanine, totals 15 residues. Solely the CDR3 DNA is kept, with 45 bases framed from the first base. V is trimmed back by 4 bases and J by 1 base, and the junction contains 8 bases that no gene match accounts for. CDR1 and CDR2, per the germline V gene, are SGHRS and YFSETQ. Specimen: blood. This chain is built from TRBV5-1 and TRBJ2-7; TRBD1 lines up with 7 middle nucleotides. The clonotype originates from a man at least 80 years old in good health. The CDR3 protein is CASSRPGQASYEQYF. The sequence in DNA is TGCGCCAGCAGCCGCCCCGGACAGGCATCCTACGAGCAGTACTTC.